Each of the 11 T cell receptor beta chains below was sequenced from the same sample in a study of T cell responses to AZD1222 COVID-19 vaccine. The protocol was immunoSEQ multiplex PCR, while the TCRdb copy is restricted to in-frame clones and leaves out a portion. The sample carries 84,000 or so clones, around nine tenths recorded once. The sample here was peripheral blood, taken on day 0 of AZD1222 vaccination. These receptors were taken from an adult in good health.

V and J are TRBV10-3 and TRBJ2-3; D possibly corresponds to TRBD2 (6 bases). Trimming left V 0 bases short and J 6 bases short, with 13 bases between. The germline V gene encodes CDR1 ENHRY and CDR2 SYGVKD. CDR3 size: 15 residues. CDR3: CAISESRRESDTQYF. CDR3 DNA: TGTGCCATCAGTGAGTCGAGGCGGGAATCCGATACGCAGTATTTT.

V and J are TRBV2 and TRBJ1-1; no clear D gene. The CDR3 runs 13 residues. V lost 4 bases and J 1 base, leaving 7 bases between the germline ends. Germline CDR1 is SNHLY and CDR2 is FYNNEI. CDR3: CASSVEQNTEAFF. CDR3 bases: TGTGCCAGCAGTGTAGAGCAGAACACTGAAGCTTTCTTT.

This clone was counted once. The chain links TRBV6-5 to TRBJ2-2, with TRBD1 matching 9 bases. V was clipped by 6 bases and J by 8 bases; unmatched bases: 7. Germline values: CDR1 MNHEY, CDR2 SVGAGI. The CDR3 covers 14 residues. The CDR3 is CASRQGQGTGELFF. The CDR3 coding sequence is TGTGCCAGCAGACAGGGACAGGGAACAGGGGAGCTGTTTTTT.

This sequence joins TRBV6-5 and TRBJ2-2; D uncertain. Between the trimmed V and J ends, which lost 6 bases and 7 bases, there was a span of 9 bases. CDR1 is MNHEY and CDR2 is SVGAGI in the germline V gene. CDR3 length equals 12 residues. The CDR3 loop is CASSLGSGELFF. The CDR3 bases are TGTGCCAGCAGCTTGGGCAGCGGGGAGCTGTTTTTT.

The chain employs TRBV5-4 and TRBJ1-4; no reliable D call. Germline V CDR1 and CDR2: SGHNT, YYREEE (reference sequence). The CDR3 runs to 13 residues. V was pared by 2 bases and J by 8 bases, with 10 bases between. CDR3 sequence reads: CASSLEEEEKLFF. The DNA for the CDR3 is TGTGCCAGCAGCTTAGAGGAAGAGGAAAAACTGTTTTTT.

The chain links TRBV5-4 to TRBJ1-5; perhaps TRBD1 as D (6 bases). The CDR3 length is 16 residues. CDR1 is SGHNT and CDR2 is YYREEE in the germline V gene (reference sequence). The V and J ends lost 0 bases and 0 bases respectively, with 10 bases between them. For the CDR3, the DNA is TGTGCCAGCAGCTTGGGAGGGGGTACTAGCAATCAGCCCCAGCATTTT. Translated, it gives CASSLGGGTSNQPQHF.

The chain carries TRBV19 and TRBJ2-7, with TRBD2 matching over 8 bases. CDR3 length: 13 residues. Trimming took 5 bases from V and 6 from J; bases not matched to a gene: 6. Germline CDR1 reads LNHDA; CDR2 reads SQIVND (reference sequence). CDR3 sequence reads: CASSGTSHIEQYF. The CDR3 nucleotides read TGTGCCAGTAGTGGGACTAGTCACATCGAGCAGTACTTC.

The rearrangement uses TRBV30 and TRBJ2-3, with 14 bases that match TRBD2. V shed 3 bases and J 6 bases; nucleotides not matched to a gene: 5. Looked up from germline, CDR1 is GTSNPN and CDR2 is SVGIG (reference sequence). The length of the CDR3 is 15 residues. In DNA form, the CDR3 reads TGTGCCTGGAGGCAGACTAGCGGGAGGGTTGATACGCAGTATTTT. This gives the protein CAWRQTSGRVDTQYF.

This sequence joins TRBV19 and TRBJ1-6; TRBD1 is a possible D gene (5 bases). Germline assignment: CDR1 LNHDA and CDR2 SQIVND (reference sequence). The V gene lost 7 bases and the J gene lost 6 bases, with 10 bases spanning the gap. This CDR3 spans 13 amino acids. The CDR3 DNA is TGTGCCAGTAAGGAGACAGTTAATTCACCCCTCCACTTT. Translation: CASKETVNSPLHF.

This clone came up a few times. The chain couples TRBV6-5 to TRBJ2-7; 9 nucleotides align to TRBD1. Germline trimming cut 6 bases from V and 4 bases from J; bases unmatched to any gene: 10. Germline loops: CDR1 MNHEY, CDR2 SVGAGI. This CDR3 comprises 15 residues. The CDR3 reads CASRTVTGGAYEQYF. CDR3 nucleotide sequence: TGTGCCAGCAGAACTGTCACAGGGGGCGCGTACGAGCAGTACTTC.

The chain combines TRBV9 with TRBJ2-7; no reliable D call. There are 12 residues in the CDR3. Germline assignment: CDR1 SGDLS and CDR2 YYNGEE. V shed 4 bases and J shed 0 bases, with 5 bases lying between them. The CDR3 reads CASSPDSYEQYF. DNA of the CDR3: TGTGCCAGCAGCCCAGACTCCTACGAGCAGTACTTC.